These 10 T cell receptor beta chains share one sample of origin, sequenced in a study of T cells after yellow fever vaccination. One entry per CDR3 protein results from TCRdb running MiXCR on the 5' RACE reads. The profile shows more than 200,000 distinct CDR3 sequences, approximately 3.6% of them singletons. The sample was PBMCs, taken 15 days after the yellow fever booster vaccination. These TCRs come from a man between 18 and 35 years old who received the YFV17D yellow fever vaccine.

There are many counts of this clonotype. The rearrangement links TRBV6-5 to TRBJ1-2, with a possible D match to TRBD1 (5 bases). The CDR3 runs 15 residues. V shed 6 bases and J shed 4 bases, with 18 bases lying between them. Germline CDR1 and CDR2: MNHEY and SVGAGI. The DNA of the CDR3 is TGTGCCAGCAGAGAACTGGGGGAGAACCTCTATGGCTACACCTTC. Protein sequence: CASRELGENLYGYTF.

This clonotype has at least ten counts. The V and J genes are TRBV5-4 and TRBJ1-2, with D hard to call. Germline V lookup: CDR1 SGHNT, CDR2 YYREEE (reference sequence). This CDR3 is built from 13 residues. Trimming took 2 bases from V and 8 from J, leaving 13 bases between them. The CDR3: CASSLGSGWGYTF. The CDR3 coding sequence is TGTGCCAGCAGCTTAGGATCCGGCTGGGGCTACACCTTC. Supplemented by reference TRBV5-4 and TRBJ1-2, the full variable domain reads ETGVTQSPTHLIKTRGQQVTLRCSSQSGHNTVSWYQQALGQGPQFIFQYYREEENGRGNFPPRFSGLQFPNYSSELNVNALELDDSALYLCASSLGSGWGYTFGSGTRLTVV.

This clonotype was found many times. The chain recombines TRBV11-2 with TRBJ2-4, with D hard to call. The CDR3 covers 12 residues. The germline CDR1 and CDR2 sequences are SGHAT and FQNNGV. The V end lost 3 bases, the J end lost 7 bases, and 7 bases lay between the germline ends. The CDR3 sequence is CASSFLENIQYF. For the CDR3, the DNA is TGTGCCAGCAGCTTCCTCGAGAACATTCAGTACTTC. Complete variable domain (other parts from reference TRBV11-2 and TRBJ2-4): EAGVAQSPRYKIIEKRQSVAFWCNPISGHATLYWYQQILGQGPKLLIQFQNNGVVDDSQLPKDRFSAERLKGVDSTLKIQPAKLEDSAVYLCASSFLENIQYFGAGTRLSVL.

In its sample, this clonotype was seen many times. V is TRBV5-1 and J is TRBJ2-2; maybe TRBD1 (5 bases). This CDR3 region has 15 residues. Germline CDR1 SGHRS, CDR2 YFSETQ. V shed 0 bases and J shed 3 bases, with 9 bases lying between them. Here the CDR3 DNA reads TGCGCCAGCAGCTTGGGTGCAGGGTACACCGGGGAGCTGTTTTTT. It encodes CASSLGAGYTGELFF.

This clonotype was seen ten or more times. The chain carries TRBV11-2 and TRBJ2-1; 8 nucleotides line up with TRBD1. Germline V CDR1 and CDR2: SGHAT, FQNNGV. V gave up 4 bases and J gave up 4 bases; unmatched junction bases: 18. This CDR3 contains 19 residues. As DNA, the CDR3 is TGTGCCAGCAGCTCCCTTCCTTACCCGACAGGGGACGATTACAATGAGCAGTTCTTC. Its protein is CASSSLPYPTGDDYNEQFF. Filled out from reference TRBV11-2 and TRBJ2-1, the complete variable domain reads EAGVAQSPRYKIIEKRQSVAFWCNPISGHATLYWYQQILGQGPKLLIQFQNNGVVDDSQLPKDRFSAERLKGVDSTLKIQPAKLEDSAVYLCASSSLPYPTGDDYNEQFFGPGTRLTVL.

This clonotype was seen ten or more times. CDR3: CASSLEAVYGYTF. The DNA for the CDR3 is TGTGCCAGCAGTTTAGAAGCGGTCTATGGCTACACCTTC. The V and J genes are TRBV12-3 or TRBV12-4 and TRBJ1-2; D is ambiguous. CDR3 length equals 13 residues. The V end was cut by 1 base, the J end by 4 bases, with 7 bases between.

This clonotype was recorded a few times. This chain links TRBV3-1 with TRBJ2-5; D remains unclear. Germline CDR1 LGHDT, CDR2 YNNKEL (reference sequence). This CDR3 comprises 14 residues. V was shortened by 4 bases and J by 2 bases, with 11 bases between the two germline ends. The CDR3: CASSPRTEQETQYF. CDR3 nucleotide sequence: TGTGCCAGCAGCCCACGGACGGAACAAGAGACCCAGTACTTC.

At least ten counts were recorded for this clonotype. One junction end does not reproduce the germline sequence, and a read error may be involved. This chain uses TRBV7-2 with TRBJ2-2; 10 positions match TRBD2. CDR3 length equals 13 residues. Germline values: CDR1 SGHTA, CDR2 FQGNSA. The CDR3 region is CAGRLAGTGELFF. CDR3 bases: TGTGCCGGCAGACTAGCGGGTACCGGGGAGCTGTTTTTT.

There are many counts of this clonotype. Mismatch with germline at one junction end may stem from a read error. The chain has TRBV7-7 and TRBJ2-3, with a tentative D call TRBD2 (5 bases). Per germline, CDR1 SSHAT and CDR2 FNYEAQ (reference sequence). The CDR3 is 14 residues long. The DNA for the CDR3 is TGTGCTAGCAGCTTAATCGGGAACACAGATACGCAGTATTTT. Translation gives CASSLIGNTDTQYF.

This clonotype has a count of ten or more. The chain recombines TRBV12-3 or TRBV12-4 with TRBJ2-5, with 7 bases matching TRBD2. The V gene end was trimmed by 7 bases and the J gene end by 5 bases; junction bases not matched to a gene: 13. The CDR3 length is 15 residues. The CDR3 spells CASMTGRDPRETQYF. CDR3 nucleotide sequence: TGTGCCAGCATGACGGGGAGGGACCCCCGTGAGACCCAGTACTTC.